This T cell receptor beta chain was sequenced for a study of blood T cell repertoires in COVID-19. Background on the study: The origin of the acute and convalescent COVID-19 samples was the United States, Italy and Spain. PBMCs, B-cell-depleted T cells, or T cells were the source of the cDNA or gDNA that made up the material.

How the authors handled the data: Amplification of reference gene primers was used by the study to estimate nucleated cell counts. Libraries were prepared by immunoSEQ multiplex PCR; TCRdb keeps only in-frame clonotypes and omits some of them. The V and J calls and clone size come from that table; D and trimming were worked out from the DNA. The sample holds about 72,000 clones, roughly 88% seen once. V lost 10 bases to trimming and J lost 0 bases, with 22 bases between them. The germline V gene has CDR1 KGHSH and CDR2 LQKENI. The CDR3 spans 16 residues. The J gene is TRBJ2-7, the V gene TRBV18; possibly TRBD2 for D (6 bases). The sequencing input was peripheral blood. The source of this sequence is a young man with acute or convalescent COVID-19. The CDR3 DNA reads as TGTGCCAAAAACACTACGGGAGACCGCCACTCCTACGAGCAGTACTTC. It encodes CAKNTTGDRHSYEQYF. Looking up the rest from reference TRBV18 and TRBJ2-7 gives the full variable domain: NAGVMQNPRHLVRRRGQEARLRCSPMKGHSHVYWYRQLPEEGLKFMVYLQKENIIDESGMPKERFSAEFPKEGPSILRIQQVVRGDSAAYFCAKNTTGDRHSYEQYFGPGTRLTVT.